This T cell receptor (beta chain) was documented in a study of shared clonotypes between healthy human individuals. Profiled with immunoSEQ multiplex PCR; TCRdb holds only in-frame clones, not every one. The table includes millions of clones, about 93% detected once. CD45RO-negative CD8 cells positively selected for CCR7 made up the naive population, which excluded terminally differentiated effector memory CD45RA+ cells. This clone was recorded once. Antigen: not known. Study results and caveats: Relative to their counterparts shared across all four donors, non-shared clonotypes exhibited diminished generation probabilities. Across a handful of donors, naive CD4 shared 4.5% to 6%, naive CD8 around 3.8%, memory CD4 roughly 2.5%, memory CD8 0.4% to 0.5%.

The ends lost 0 bases at V and 6 bases at J; junction bases unmatched: 8. CDR1 is PRHDT, CDR2 FYEKMQ, per germline (reference sequence). The CDR3 is 17 residues long. The sequence was obtained from a man aged 18 to 35 in good health. Some clones in this sample may be carry-over from other donors' samples. Sequenced material: naive CD8+ T cells from PBMCs. The chain joins TRBV13 to TRBJ2-3; 11 bases align to TRBD1. The CDR3 coding sequence is TGTGCCAGCAGCTTAGGCGGGGGACAGGGGGTTTGGGATACGCAGTATTTT. Protein sequence: CASSLGGGQGVWDTQYF.